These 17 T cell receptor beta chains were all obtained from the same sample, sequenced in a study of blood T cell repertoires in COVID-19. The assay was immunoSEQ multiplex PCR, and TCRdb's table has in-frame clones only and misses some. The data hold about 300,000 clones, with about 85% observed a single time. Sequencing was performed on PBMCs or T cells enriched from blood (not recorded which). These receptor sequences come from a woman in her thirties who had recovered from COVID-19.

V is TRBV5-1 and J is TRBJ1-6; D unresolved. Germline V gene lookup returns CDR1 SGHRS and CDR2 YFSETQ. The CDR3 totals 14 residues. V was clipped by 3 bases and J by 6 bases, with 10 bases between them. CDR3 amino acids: CASSSPGPNSPLHF. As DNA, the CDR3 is TGCGCCAGCAGCTCTCCTGGGCCTAATTCACCCCTCCACTTT. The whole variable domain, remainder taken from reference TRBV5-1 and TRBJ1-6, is KAGVTQTPRYLIKTRGQQVTLSCSPISGHRSVSWYQQTPGQGLQFLFEYFSETQRNKGNFPGRFSGRQFSNSRSEMNVSTLELGDSALYLCASSSPGPNSPLHFGNGTRLTVT.

CDR3 loop: CASSQFAVDTDTQYF. The CDR3, as DNA: TGCGCCAGCAGCCAGTTCGCGGTGGACACAGATACGCAGTATTTT. The rearrangement uses TRBV4-1 and TRBJ2-3, with no clear D. The germline V gene encodes CDR1 MGHRA and CDR2 YSYEKL. V lost 3 bases, J lost 2 bases, and 12 bases lay in between. The CDR3 sequence is 15 residues long.

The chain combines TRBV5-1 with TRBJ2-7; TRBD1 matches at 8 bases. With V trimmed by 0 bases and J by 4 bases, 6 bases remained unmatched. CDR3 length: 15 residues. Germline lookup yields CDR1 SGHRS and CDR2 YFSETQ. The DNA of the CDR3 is TGCGCCAGCAGCTTGGGCCGGACAGGGACTTACGAGCAGTACTTC. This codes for CASSLGRTGTYEQYF.

The CDR3 here is CASTGASNQPQHF. CDR3 nucleotides: TGTGCCAGCACGGGAGCAAGCAATCAGCCCCAGCATTTT. This sequence joins TRBV6-5 and TRBJ1-5; D gene unclear. This CDR3 comprises 13 residues. The V and J ends lost 7 bases and 1 base respectively, with 8 bases between them. Germline CDR1 and CDR2: MNHEY and SVGAGI.

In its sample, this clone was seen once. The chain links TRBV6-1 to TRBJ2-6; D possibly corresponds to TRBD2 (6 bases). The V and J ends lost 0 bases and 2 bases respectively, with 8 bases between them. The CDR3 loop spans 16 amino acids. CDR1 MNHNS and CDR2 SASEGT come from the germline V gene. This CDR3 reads CASSEAWGAGANVLTF. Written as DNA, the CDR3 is TGTGCCAGCAGTGAAGCTTGGGGGGCTGGGGCCAACGTCCTGACTTTC.

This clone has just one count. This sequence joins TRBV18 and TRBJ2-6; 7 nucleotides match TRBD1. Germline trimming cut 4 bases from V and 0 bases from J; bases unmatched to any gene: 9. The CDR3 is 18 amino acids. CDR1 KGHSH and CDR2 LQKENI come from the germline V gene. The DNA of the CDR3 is TGTGCCAGCTCACATCCGGGACAGCGCTCCTCTGGGGCCAACGTCCTGACTTTC. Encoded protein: CASSHPGQRSSGANVLTF. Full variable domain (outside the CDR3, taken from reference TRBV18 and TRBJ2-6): NAGVMQNPRHLVRRRGQEARLRCSPMKGHSHVYWYRQLPEEGLKFMVYLQKENIIDESGMPKERFSAEFPKEGPSILRIQQVVRGDSAAYFCASSHPGQRSSGANVLTFGAGSRLTVL.

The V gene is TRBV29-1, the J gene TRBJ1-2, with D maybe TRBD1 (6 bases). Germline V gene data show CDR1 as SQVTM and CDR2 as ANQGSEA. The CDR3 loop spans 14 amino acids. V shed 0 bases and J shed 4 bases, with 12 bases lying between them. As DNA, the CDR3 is TGCAGCGTTGAAGAAGGGGGGGAGGGCTATGGCTACACCTTC. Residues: CSVEEGGEGYGYTF.

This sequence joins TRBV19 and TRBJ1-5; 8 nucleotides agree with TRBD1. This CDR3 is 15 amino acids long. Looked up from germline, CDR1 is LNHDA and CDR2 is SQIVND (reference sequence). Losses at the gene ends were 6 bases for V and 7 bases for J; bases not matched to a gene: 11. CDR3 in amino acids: CASSLGQVIGQPQHF. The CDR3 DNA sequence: TGTGCCAGTAGCTTGGGACAGGTGATAGGACAGCCCCAGCATTTT.

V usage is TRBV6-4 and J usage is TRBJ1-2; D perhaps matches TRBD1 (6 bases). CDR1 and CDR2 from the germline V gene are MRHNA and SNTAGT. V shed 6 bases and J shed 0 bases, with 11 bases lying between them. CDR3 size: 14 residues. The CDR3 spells CASRGDTANYGYTF. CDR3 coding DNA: TGTGCCAGCAGGGGGGACACCGCTAACTATGGCTACACCTTC.

The CDR3: CASSQDSGGITEAFF. The CDR3 DNA reads TGCGCCAGCAGCCAAGATTCAGGGGGTATTACTGAAGCTTTCTTT. The V gene is TRBV4-3, the J gene TRBJ1-1, with TRBD1 matching 7 bases. The CDR3 covers 15 residues. CDR1 and CDR2 from the germline V gene are LGHNA and YSLEER. J lost 5 bases, V lost 0 bases, and 6 bases had no gene match.

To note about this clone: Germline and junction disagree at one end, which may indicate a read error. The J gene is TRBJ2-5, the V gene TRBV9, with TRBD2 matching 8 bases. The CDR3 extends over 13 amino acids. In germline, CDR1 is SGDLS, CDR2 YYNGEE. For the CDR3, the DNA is TGTGCTAGCAATCGGGGGGGCGAAGAGACCCAGTACTTC. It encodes CASNRGGEETQYF.

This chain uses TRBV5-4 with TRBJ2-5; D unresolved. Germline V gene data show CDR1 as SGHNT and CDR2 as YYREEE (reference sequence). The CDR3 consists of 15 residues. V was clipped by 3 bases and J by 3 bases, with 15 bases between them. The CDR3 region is CASSYQTPREETQYF. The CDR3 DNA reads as TGTGCCAGCAGCTACCAGACTCCCCGGGAAGAGACCCAGTACTTC.

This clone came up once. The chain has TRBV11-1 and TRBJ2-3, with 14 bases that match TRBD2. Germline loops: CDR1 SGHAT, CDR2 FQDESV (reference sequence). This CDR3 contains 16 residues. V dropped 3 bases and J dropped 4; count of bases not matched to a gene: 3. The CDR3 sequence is CASSLTSGGAADTQYF. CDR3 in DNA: TGTGCCAGCAGCTTGACTAGCGGGGGGGCGGCAGATACGCAGTATTTT.

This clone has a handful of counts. The CDR3 sequence is CASSLDGRGMNTEAFF. CDR3 coding DNA: TGCGCCAGCAGCCTGGACGGGCGGGGAATGAACACTGAAGCTTTCTTT. V and J are TRBV5-1 and TRBJ1-1; no clear D gene. The CDR3 has 16 amino acids. Per germline, CDR1 SGHRS and CDR2 YFSETQ. V was cut by 4 bases and J by 0 bases, with 16 bases left in between.

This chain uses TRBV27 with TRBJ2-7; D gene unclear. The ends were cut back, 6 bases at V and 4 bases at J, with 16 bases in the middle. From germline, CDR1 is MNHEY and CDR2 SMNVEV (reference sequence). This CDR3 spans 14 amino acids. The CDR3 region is CASRPSFGSYEQYF. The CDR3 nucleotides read TGTGCCAGCAGGCCTAGTTTCGGTAGTTACGAGCAGTACTTC.

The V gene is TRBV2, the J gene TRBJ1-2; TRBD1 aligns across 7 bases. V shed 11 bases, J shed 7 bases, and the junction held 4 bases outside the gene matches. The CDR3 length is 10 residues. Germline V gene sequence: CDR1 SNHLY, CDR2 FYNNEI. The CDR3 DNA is TGTGCCCTGACAGGGCCTGGCTACACCTTC. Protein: CALTGPGYTF. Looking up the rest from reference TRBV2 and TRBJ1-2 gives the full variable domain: EPEVTQTPSHQVTQMGQEVILRCVPISNHLYFYWYRQILGQKVEFLVSFYNNEISEKSEIFDDQFSVERPDGSNFTLKIRSTKLEDSAMYFCALTGPGYTFGSGTRLTVV.

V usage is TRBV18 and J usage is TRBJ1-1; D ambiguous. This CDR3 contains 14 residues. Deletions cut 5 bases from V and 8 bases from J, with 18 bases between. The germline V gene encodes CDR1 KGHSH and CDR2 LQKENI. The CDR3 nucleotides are TGTGCCAGCTCATCACGACAAGAACCGCCCGAAGCTTTCTTT. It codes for CASSSRQEPPEAFF.